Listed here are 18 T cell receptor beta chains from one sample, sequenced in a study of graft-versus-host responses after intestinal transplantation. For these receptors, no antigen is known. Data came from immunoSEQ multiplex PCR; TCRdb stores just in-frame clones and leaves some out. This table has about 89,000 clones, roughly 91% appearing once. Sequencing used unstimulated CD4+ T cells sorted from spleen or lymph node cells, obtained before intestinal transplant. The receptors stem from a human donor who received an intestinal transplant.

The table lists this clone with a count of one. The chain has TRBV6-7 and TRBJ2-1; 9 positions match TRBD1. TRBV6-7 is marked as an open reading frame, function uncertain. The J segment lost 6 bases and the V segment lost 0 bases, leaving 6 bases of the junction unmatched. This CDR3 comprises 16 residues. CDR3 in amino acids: CASSYSRTGVRNEQFF. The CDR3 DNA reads TGTGCCAGCAGTTACTCCCGGACAGGGGTTCGCAATGAGCAGTTCTTC.

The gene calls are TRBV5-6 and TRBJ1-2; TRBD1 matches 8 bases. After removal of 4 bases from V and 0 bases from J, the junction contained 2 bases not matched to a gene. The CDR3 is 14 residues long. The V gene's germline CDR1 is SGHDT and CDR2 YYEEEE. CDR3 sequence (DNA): TGTGCCAGCAGCGGCAGGGGGCCTAACTATGGCTACACCTTC. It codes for CASSGRGPNYGYTF.

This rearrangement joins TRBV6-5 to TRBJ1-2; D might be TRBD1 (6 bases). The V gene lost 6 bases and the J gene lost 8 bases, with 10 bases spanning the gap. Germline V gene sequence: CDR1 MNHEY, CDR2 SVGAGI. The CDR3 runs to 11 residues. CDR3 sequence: CASRQGRGYTF. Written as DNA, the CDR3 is TGTGCCAGCAGACAGGGTCGAGGCTACACCTTC.

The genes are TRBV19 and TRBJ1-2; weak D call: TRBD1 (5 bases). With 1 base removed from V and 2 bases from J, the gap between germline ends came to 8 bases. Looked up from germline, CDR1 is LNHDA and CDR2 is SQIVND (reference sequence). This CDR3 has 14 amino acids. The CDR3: CASSIGSGNYGYTF. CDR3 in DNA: TGTGCCAGTAGTATAGGGTCAGGGAACTATGGCTACACCTTC. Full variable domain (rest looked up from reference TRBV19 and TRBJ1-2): DGGITQSPKYLFRKEGQNVTLSCEQNLNHDAMYWYRQDPGQGLRLIYYSQIVNDFQKGDIAEGYSVSREKKESFPLTVTSAQKNPTAFYLCASSIGSGNYGYTFGSGTRLTVV.

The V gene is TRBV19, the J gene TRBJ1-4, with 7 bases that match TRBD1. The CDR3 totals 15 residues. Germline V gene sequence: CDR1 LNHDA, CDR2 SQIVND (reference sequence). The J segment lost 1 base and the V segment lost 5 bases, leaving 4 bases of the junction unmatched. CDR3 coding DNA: TGTGCCAGTAGTGCGACAGGGTTAACTAATGAAAAACTGTTTTTT. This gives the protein CASSATGLTNEKLFF.

CDR3 DNA sequence: TGTGCCAGCTCACCCCGGACAGGGGAAGGTGGCTACACCTTC. Translated: CASSPRTGEGGYTF. V is TRBV18 and J is TRBJ1-2, with 9 nucleotides matching TRBD1. Germline CDR1 reads KGHSH; CDR2 reads LQKENI. The CDR3 extends over 14 amino acids. V gave up 3 bases and J gave up 7 bases; unmatched junction bases: 6.

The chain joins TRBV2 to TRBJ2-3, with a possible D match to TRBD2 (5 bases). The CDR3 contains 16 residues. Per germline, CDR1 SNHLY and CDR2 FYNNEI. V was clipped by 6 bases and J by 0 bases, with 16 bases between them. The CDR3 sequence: CASRPLSWESTDTQYF. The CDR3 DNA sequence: TGTGCCAGCAGGCCGCTCAGTTGGGAGAGCACAGATACGCAGTATTTT. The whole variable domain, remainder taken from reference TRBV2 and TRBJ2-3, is EPEVTQTPSHQVTQMGQEVILRCVPISNHLYFYWYRQILGQKVEFLVSFYNNEISEKSEIFDDQFSVERPDGSNFTLKIRSTKLEDSAMYFCASRPLSWESTDTQYFGPGTRLTVL.

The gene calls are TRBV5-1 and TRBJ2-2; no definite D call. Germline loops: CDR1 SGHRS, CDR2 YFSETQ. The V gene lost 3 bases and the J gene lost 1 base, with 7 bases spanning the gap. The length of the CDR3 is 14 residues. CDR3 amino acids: CASSSNRNTGELFF. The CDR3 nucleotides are TGCGCCAGCAGCTCGAACAGGAACACCGGGGAGCTGTTTTTT.

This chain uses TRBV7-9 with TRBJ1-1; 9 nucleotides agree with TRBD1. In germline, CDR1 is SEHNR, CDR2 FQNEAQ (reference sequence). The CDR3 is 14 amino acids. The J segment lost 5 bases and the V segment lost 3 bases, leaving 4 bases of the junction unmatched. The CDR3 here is CASSFYGQGTEAFF. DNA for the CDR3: TGTGCCAGCAGCTTTTACGGACAGGGGACTGAAGCTTTCTTT.

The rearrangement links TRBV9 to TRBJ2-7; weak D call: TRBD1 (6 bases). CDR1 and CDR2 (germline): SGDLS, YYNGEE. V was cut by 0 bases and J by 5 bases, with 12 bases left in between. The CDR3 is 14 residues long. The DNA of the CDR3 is TGTGCCAGCAGCGTAGTCGGACAGTCCCACGAGCAGTACTTC. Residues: CASSVVGQSHEQYF.

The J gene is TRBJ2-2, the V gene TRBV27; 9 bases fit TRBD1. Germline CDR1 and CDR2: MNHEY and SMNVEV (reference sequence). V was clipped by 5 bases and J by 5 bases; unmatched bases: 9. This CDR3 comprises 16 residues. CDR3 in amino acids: CASSPLRQGGTGELFF. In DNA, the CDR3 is TGTGCCAGCAGTCCCCTCCGACAGGGGGGAACCGGGGAGCTGTTTTTT.

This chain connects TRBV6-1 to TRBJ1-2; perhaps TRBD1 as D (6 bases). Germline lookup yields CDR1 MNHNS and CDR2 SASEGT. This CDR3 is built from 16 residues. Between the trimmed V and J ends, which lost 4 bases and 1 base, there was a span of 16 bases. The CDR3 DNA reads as TGTGCCAGCAGTGCGGGGGGGGCGGAAAGTAACTATGGCTACACCTTC. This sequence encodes CASSAGGAESNYGYTF.

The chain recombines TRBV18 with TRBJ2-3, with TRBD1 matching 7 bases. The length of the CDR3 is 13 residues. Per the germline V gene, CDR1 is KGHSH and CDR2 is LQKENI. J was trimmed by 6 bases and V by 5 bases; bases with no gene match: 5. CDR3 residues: CASSFGQADTQYF. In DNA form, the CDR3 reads TGTGCCAGCTCATTCGGACAGGCCGATACGCAGTATTTT.

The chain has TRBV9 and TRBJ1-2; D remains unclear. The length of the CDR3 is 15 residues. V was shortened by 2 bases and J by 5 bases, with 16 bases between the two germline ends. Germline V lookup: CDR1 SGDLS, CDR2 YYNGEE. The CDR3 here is CASSVPGGERYGYTF. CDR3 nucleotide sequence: TGTGCCAGCAGCGTCCCAGGTGGGGAGAGGTATGGCTACACCTTC.

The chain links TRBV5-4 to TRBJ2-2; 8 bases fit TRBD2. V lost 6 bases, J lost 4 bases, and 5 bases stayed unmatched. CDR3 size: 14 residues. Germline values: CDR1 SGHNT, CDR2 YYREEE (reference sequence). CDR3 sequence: CASKSGGGTGELFF. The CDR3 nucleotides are TGTGCCAGCAAATCGGGGGGGGGCACCGGGGAGCTGTTTTTT.

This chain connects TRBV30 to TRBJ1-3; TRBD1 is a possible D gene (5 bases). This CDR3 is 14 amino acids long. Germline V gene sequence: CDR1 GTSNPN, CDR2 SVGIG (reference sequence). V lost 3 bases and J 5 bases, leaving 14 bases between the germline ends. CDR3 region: CAWSWDSTRNTIYF. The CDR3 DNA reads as TGTGCCTGGAGCTGGGACTCGACCCGAAACACCATATATTTT. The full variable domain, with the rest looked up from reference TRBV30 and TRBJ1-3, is SQTIHQWPATLVQPVGSPLSLECTVEGTSNPNLYWYRQAAGRGLQLLFYSVGIGQISSEVPQNLSASRPQDRQFILSSKKLLLSDSGFYLCAWSWDSTRNTIYFGEGSWLTVV.

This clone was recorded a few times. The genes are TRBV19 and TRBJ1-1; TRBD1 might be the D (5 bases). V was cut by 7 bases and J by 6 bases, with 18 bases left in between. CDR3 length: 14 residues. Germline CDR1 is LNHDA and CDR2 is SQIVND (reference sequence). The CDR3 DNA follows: TGTGCCAGTAAACCGGGACTTGAGGTGGCTGAAGCTTTCTTT. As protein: CASKPGLEVAEAFF.

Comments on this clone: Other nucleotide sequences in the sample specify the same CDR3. The CDR3 sequence is CARRSGNEQYF. CDR3 bases: TGTGCCAGACGATCGGGGAACGAGCAGTACTTC. This chain joins TRBV30 and TRBJ2-7, with D maybe TRBD2 (5 bases). V was trimmed by 8 bases and J by 5 bases, leaving 13 bases between them. This CDR3 region has 11 residues. Per the germline V gene, CDR1 is GTSNPN and CDR2 is SVGIG (reference sequence).